One sample yielded the 27 T cell receptor beta chains listed below, sequenced in a study of vaccination and CD4 T cells after COVID-19. Their recognized antigens are unknown. The Oncomine TCR Beta short-read assay sequenced DNA from cultured CD4+ T cells. TCRdb re-called the PCR reads with MiXCR, one entry per CDR3 protein. The data contain 20,000 to 25,000 distinct CDR3 sequences, around half of them singletons. Sample treatment: roughly ten-day PBMC culture with coronavirus spike peptide pools or control peptides (ViraFEST assay). The sample comprised CD4+ T cells from blood, cultured in vitro. The receptors were gathered from a human donor who had recovered from COVID-19.

The V and J genes are TRBV7-2 and TRBJ2-5, with 9 bases that match TRBD2. Germline trimming cut 0 bases from V and 7 bases from J; bases unmatched to any gene: 6. The CDR3 loop spans 15 amino acids. Per the germline V gene, CDR1 is SGHTA and CDR2 is FQGNSA. The CDR3: CASSLAAGGPPTQYF. The CDR3 nucleotides read TGTGCCAGCAGCTTAGCGGCGGGAGGGCCCCCGACCCAGTACTTC.

The chain has TRBV11-2 and TRBJ2-7, with D maybe TRBD1 (6 bases). Germline CDR1 SGHAT, CDR2 FQNNGV. V lost 5 bases and J 0 bases, leaving 17 bases between the germline ends. This CDR3 spans 16 amino acids. The CDR3 loop reads CASSLITGLSSYEQYF. CDR3 sequence (DNA): TGTGCCAGCAGCCTAATCACAGGGCTCAGCTCCTACGAGCAGTACTTC.

The chain joins TRBV7-9 to TRBJ1-2, with TRBD1 matching over 8 bases. This CDR3 spans 13 amino acids. CDR1 is SEHNR, CDR2 FQNEAQ, per germline (reference sequence). V shed 8 bases and J 4 bases; nucleotides not matched to a gene: 6. This chain's CDR3 is CASPDRAIYGYTF. As DNA, the CDR3 is TGTGCCAGCCCGGACAGGGCAATCTATGGCTACACCTTC.

The V gene is TRBV5-4, the J gene TRBJ2-6, with D tentatively TRBD1 (6 bases). This CDR3 comprises 15 residues. The germline gives CDR1 SGHNT, CDR2 YYREEE (reference sequence). V shed 5 bases and J shed 0 bases, with 9 bases lying between them. This chain's CDR3 is CASRKDSSGANVLTF. DNA of the CDR3: TGTGCCAGCAGAAAGGACAGCTCTGGGGCCAACGTCCTGACTTTC.

This clonotype has just a few counts. The V and J genes are TRBV7-2 and TRBJ2-2; possible D gene TRBD1, 5 bases. The germline gives CDR1 SGHTA, CDR2 FQGNSA. The CDR3 length is 13 residues. V gave up 5 bases and J gave up 9 bases, with 13 bases separating them. CDR3 sequence reads: CASSLQGFRELFF. CDR3 nucleotide sequence: TGTGCCAGCAGCCTTCAGGGATTCAGGGAGCTGTTTTTT.

V and J are TRBV20-1 and TRBJ2-7, with 7 bases identical to TRBD2. V was pared by 6 bases and J by 0 bases, with 23 bases of the junction left unmatched. The CDR3 extends over 19 amino acids. Germline V gene lookup returns CDR1 DFQATT and CDR2 SNEGSKA (reference sequence). The CDR3 loop is CSANTPAGTQHTNSYEQYF. CDR3 nucleotides: TGCAGTGCCAATACCCCAGCGGGGACCCAGCACACCAACTCCTACGAGCAGTACTTC.

Only one count was recorded for this clonotype. The rearrangement links TRBV7-2 to TRBJ1-1, with 8 bases fitting TRBD1. Trimming took 3 bases from V and 8 from J; bases not matched to a gene: 2. The CDR3 is made up of 12 amino acids. The germline gives CDR1 SGHTA, CDR2 FQGNSA. The CDR3 here is CASSFRQGEAFF. In DNA form, the CDR3 reads TGTGCCAGCAGCTTTAGACAGGGGGAAGCTTTCTTT.

The genes are TRBV6-1 and TRBJ2-2; TRBD2 aligns across 9 bases. V shed 4 bases and J 6 bases; nucleotides not matched to a gene: 12. Germline-derived CDR1 and CDR2 are MNHNS and SASEGT. The CDR3 length is 17 residues. CDR3 amino acids: CASSAAASGIRAGELFF. The CDR3, as DNA: TGTGCCAGCAGTGCCGCGGCTAGCGGGATTAGGGCCGGGGAGCTGTTTTTT.

This sequence joins TRBV6-5 and TRBJ2-3; 10 bases fit TRBD2. Germline V CDR1 and CDR2: MNHEY, SVGAGI. V lost 2 bases, J lost 8 bases, and 4 bases stayed unmatched. The CDR3 runs to 14 residues. The CDR3 DNA follows: TGTGCCAGCAGTTACGAGCGGGGGGGCCGTACGCAGTATTTT. The encoded protein is CASSYERGGRTQYF.

The chain couples TRBV24-1 to TRBJ2-1; 15 positions match TRBD2. Germline CDR1 KGHDR, CDR2 SFDVKD. This CDR3 has 17 amino acids. V was clipped by 9 bases and J by 7 bases; unmatched bases: 12. The CDR3 protein is CATGPDLGTSGRNEQFF. The CDR3, as DNA: TGTGCCACCGGCCCTGACCTAGGGACTAGCGGGAGGAATGAGCAGTTCTTC.

CDR3 nucleotide sequence: TGCGCCAGCACCCCCGGACGACAGGGGACGACCAGAATCTATGGCTACACCTTC. This gives the protein CASTPGRQGTTRIYGYTF. The V call is TRBV5-1, the J call TRBJ1-2, with 8 bases lining up with TRBD1. Trimming at V came to 6 bases and at J to 4 bases, leaving 20 bases not matched to a gene. The CDR3 consists of 18 residues. Germline lookup yields CDR1 SGHRS and CDR2 YFSETQ.

This clonotype was counted only a few times. The chain recombines TRBV28 with TRBJ1-2, with D hard to call. This CDR3 has 15 residues. CDR1 and CDR2 from the germline V gene are MDHEN and SYDVKM. The germline V and J ends were trimmed by 4 bases and 4 bases, with 16 bases remaining between them. The CDR3, as DNA: TGTGCCAGCAGTTCTCCGGACGGATTTATCTATGGCTACACCTTC. This gives the protein CASSSPDGFIYGYTF.

This clonotype has a handful of counts. J is TRBJ2-2 and V is TRBV20-1, with a weak D call TRBD1 (6 bases). The CDR3 extends over 12 amino acids. Germline V gene data show CDR1 as DFQATT and CDR2 as SNEGSKA (reference sequence). Trimming shortened V by 0 bases and J by 8 bases, and 7 bases separated the two germline ends. The CDR3 bases are TGCAGTGCTAGAGAGGGGGCGGGGGAGCTGTTTTTT. This codes for CSAREGAGELFF.

The chain uses TRBV12-3 or TRBV12-4 and TRBJ2-7, with TRBD2 matching over 8 bases. The V gene end was trimmed by 3 bases and the J gene end by 9 bases; junction bases not matched to a gene: 10. The CDR3 is 14 amino acids. CDR3 nucleotide sequence: TGTGCCAGCAGTTTTCCCGGGACTAGGGCCGTGCAGTACTTC. Protein sequence: CASSFPGTRAVQYF.

This sequence joins TRBV11-2 and TRBJ1-1; no clear D. This CDR3 contains 14 residues. Germline lookup yields CDR1 SGHAT and CDR2 FQNNGV. Trimming took off 2 bases at V and 4 bases at J, with 11 bases between the two ends. CDR3 residues: CASSLFEGGTEAFF. CDR3 in DNA: TGTGCCAGCAGCTTATTCGAGGGAGGCACTGAAGCTTTCTTT.

The chain has TRBV27 and TRBJ1-5, with 7 nucleotides matching TRBD1. The CDR3 has 15 amino acids. CDR1 is MNHEY, CDR2 SMNVEV, per germline (reference sequence). Trimming cost V 4 bases and J 0 bases; bases outside gene matches: 3. CDR3 nucleotides: TGTGCCAGCAGTTCCGGGACAGTTAGCAATCAGCCCCAGCATTTT. Its protein is CASSSGTVSNQPQHF.

CDR3 coding DNA: TGTGCCAGCAGTGAAGCGGGTAGGGGGCCTAACTATGGCTACACCTTC. It is translated as CASSEAGRGPNYGYTF. The V call is TRBV6-1, the J call TRBJ1-2; 7 bases are shared with TRBD1. The CDR3 has 16 amino acids. V trimming: 0 bases; J trimming: 0 bases; junction bases outside the gene matches: 4. The V gene's germline CDR1 is MNHNS and CDR2 SASEGT.

The rearrangement uses TRBV7-9 and TRBJ2-7; either TRBD1 or TRBD2 may fit D (6 bases each). CDR1 SEHNR and CDR2 FQNEAQ come from the germline V gene (reference sequence). The CDR3 is 15 amino acids. Trimming shortened V by 1 base and J by 1 base, and 11 bases separated the two germline ends. The CDR3: CASSLEGGASYEQYF. CDR3 sequence (DNA): TGTGCCAGCAGCTTAGAGGGGGGTGCATCCTACGAGCAGTACTTC.

The CDR3 sequence: CASSLQGNTEAFF. The CDR3 bases are TGCGCCAGCAGCTTGCAGGGGAACACTGAAGCTTTCTTT. The genes are TRBV10-1 and TRBJ1-1, with a tentative D call TRBD1 (5 bases). Germline CDR1 reads WNHNN; CDR2 reads SYGVQD (reference sequence). The CDR3 sequence is 13 residues long. Trimming left V 6 bases short and J 1 base short, with 9 bases between.

V is TRBV20-1 and J is TRBJ2-2; possibly TRBD2 for D (5 bases). The V end was cut by 6 bases, the J end by 2 bases, with 13 bases between. This CDR3 spans 14 amino acids. CDR1 and CDR2 (germline): DFQATT, SNEGSKA (reference sequence). CDR3 loop: CSARGFSNTGELFF. CDR3 nucleotides: TGCAGTGCGCGAGGGTTCTCCAACACCGGGGAGCTGTTTTTT.

With respect to this clonotype: Lacking the conserved final phenylalanine or tryptophan, this CDR3 likely reflects a read error. This chain links TRBV6-5 with TRBJ2-7, with no clear D. The V and J ends lost 0 bases and 1 base respectively, with 13 bases between them. From germline, CDR1 is MNHEY and CDR2 SVGAGI. This CDR3 has 16 residues. In nucleotides, the CDR3 is TGTGCCAGCAGTTACTCGACGTCGTCGGATTCCTACGAGCAGTACTGC. Its protein is CASSYSTSSDSYEQYC.

The rearrangement joins TRBV29-1 to TRBJ1-2; 8 bases line up with TRBD1. Germline-derived CDR1 and CDR2 are SQVTM and ANQGSEA. The CDR3 is 13 residues long. With 4 bases clipped from V and 6 bases from J, the junction kept 7 bases outside the gene matches. The CDR3 DNA reads TGCAGCGTTGTGCCAGGGGGCCTCAATGGCTACACCTTC. Translating gives CSVVPGGLNGYTF.

The chain is built from TRBV10-3 and TRBJ2-5; 11 bases are a match to TRBD2. V gave up 5 bases and J gave up 5 bases; unmatched junction bases: 7. Looked up from germline, CDR1 is ENHRY and CDR2 is SYGVKD. The CDR3 totals 15 residues. The DNA for the CDR3 is TGTGCCATCAGTCCTCTAGCGGGGGGAGAGGAGACCCAGTACTTC. Protein: CAISPLAGGEETQYF.

The V gene is TRBV7-9, the J gene TRBJ2-5; a weak D match, TRBD1 (6 bases). This CDR3 has 14 amino acids. From germline, CDR1 is SEHNR and CDR2 FQNEAQ (reference sequence). V lost 4 bases, J lost 0 bases, and 9 bases lay in between. The CDR3 region has the DNA TGTGCCAGCAGCTCCGGACAGAACCAAGAGACCCAGTACTTC. Amino acids: CASSSGQNQETQYF.

This sequence joins TRBV14 and TRBJ2-4; the D gene is possibly TRBD1 (6 bases). The CDR3 consists of 15 residues. The V and J ends lost 2 bases and 2 bases respectively, with 10 bases between them. Per germline, CDR1 SGHDN and CDR2 FVKESK. CDR3 sequence (DNA): TGTGCCAGCAGCCAACAAACAGGGTCCAAAAACATTCAGTACTTC. Translating gives CASSQQTGSKNIQYF.

The CDR3 region is CASSPEQGGYGYTF. CDR3 DNA sequence: TGTGCCAGCAGTCCGGAACAGGGGGGCTATGGCTACACCTTC. V and J are TRBV6-1 and TRBJ1-2; 8 nucleotides agree with TRBD1. V was clipped by 5 bases and J by 4 bases; unmatched bases: 6. The germline V gene has CDR1 MNHNS and CDR2 SASEGT. The CDR3 runs 14 residues.

The chain carries TRBV7-9 and TRBJ2-2; D not resolved. Germline lookup yields CDR1 SEHNR and CDR2 FQNEAQ (reference sequence). The CDR3 runs 12 residues. Trimming pared 1 base from V and 7 bases from J, leaving 4 bases between. In DNA, the CDR3 is TGTGCCAGCAGCTTAGATGTCGGGGAGCTGTTTTTT. As protein: CASSLDVGELFF.